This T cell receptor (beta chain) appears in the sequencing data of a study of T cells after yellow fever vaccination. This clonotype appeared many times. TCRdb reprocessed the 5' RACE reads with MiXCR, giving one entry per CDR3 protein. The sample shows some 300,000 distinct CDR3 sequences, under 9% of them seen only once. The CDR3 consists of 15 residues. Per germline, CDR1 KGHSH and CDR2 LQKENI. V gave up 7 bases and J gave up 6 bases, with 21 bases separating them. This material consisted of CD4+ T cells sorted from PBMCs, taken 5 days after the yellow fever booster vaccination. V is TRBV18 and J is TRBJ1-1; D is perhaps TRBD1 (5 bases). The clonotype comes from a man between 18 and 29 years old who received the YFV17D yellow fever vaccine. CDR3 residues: CASYGATVQGAEAFF. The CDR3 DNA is TGTGCCAGCTACGGGGCCACGGTCCAAGGCGCTGAAGCTTTCTTT.